The rows below give T cell receptor beta chains drawn from one sample of a study of OX40 agonist ivuxolimab in advanced cancers. Here immunoSEQ multiplex PCR was the method, and the copy in TCRdb shows in-frame clones only, minus some. The table includes around 71,000 clones, around 86% detected once. The sequenced sample was CD4+ or CD8+ T cells sorted from blood, obtained in a trial of the OX40 agonist ivuxolimab. These receptors were collected from an adult with an advanced solid tumor such as melanoma, head and neck, liver or kidney cancer. Each CDR3 is given with its conserved first and last residue. A D gene is named only where the DNA matches it firmly. Where a row states a size, it is once, few, many or the class of an expanded clone; other rows omit it.

>TRBD1|TRBJ1-5|TRBV28|few
CASSLTGGRQPQHF
TGTGCCAGCAGTCTTACAGGGGGCCGCCAGCCCCAGCATTTT
>TRBD1|TRBJ2-5|TRBV18|-
CASSPGTGVETQYF
TGTGCCAGCTCACCAGGGACAGGGGTAGAGACCCAGTACTTC
>TRBD2|TRBJ2-1|TRBV7-8|few
CASSLERAGEQFF
TGTGCCAGCAGCTTAGAGAGAGCGGGGGAGCAGTTCTTC
>-|TRBJ1-2|TRBV6-5|few
CASNHDSYGYTF
TGTGCCAGCAACCACGACAGCTATGGCTACACCTTC
>TRBD1|TRBJ2-1|TRBV7-9|once
CASSLDRGIVNEQFF
TGTGCCAGCAGCCTTGACAGGGGAATAGTCAATGAGCAGTTCTTC
>TRBD2|TRBJ2-7|TRBV7-3|-
CASSQTSGVYEQYF
TGTGCCAGCAGCCAAACTAGCGGAGTCTACGAGCAGTACTTC
>TRBD2|TRBJ2-3|TRBV18|-
CASSSSSGGTDTQYF
TGTGCCAGCTCATCCTCTAGCGGAGGCACAGATACGCAGTATTTT
>-|TRBJ2-1|TRBV29-1|-
CSAHLATSLHNEQFF
TGCAGCGCTCACCTCGCGACTAGTTTGCACAATGAGCAGTTCTTC
>-|TRBJ1-1|TRBV19|-
CASSIQGHTEAFF
TGTGCCAGTAGTATTCAGGGTCATACTGAAGCTTTCTTT
>TRBD1|TRBJ2-7|TRBV5-1|-
CASSLEGASSYEQYF
TGCGCCAGCAGCTTGGAGGGGGCCAGCTCCTACGAGCAGTACTTC
>TRBD2|TRBJ2-1|TRBV5-4|-
CASSSGGAGGTYNEQFF
TGTGCCAGCAGCTCGGGGGGAGCGGGAGGGACCTACAATGAGCAGTTCTTC
>-|TRBJ2-7|TRBV6-5|-
CASSYSKDIVYEQYF
TGTGCCAGCAGTTACTCTAAGGACATTGTCTACGAGCAGTACTTC
>-|TRBJ2-7|TRBV9|few
CASSEYGQSDEQYF
TGTGCCAGCAGCGAGTACGGACAGTCCGACGAGCAGTACTTC
>-|TRBJ1-3|TRBV7-9|-
CASSLDPGSSGNTIYF
TGTGCCAGCAGCTTAGATCCGGGTTCATCTGGAAACACCATATATTTT
>-|TRBJ2-5|TRBV7-8|once
CASSLTGIGKETQYF
TGTGCCAGCAGCCTTACAGGGATTGGAAAAGAGACCCAGTACTTC
>-|TRBJ1-1|TRBV6-1|-
CASSRGEGYTEAFF
TGTGCCAGCAGTCGAGGGGAAGGATACACTGAAGCTTTCTTT
>TRBD1|TRBJ2-7|TRBV19|-
CASSKAPGQGSYEQYF
TGTGCCAGTAGTAAGGCTCCGGGACAGGGATCCTACGAGCAGTACTTC
>TRBD2|TRBJ2-1|TRBV2|-
CASSEQGGSYNEQFF
TGTGCCAGCAGTGAGCAGGGAGGGTCCTACAATGAGCAGTTCTTC
>-|TRBJ2-3|TRBV18|-
CASSPRRTDTQYF
TGTGCCAGCTCACCACGTAGAACAGATACGCAGTATTTT
>-|TRBJ1-4|TRBV5-1|-
CASSARVSTNEKLFF
TGCGCCAGCAGCGCCAGGGTTAGCACTAATGAAAAACTGTTTTTT
>-|TRBJ2-6|TRBV19|-
CATGAGARTGANVLTF
TGTGCCACCGGCGCGGGGGCGCGCACTGGGGCCAACGTCCTGACTTTC
>-|TRBJ1-3|TRBV10-3|-
CAIKAGSSGNTIYF
TGTGCCATCAAAGCGGGAAGCTCTGGAAACACCATATATTTT
>-|TRBJ1-2|TRBV7-2|-
CASSFRDRPIYGYTF
TGTGCCAGCAGTTTCCGCGACAGACCTATCTATGGCTACACCTTC
>TRBD2|TRBJ2-7|TRBV7-2|once
CASSFLTGSGSGEQYF
TGTGCCAGCAGCTTCCTGACGGGTAGCGGGAGTGGCGAGCAGTACTTC
>TRBD1|TRBJ2-7|TRBV5-1|-
CASSVDRVTHEQYF
TGCGCCAGCAGCGTTGACAGGGTAACCCACGAGCAGTACTTC
>TRBD1|TRBJ2-1|TRBV28|-
CASSSPTGSYNEQFF
TGTGCCAGCAGTTCGCCGACAGGGTCCTACAATGAGCAGTTCTTC
>TRBD1|TRBJ2-6|TRBV18|once
CASSRFSDRGPGANVLTF
TGTGCCAGCTCACGCTTTTCTGACAGGGGGCCAGGGGCCAACGTCCTGACTTTC
>-|TRBJ1-5|TRBV27|-
CASSSRQASNQPQHF
TGTGCCAGCAGCTCCAGACAGGCTAGCAATCAGCCCCAGCATTTT
>TRBD1|TRBJ2-7|TRBV29-1|many
CSVATGPYEQYF
TGCAGCGTTGCGACAGGGCCCTACGAGCAGTACTTC
>-|TRBJ1-1|TRBV28|-
CASTLPGRGTEAFF
TGTGCCAGCACCTTGCCGGGGAGGGGCACTGAAGCTTTCTTT
>-|TRBJ1-6|TRBV28|-
CASSLARADLVSPLHF
TGTGCCAGCAGTTTGGCCCGAGCTGATTTGGTTTCACCCCTCCACTTT
>-|TRBJ2-3|TRBV7-9|-
CASSPSHSTDTQYF
TGTGCCAGCAGCCCTTCTCATAGCACAGATACGCAGTATTTT
>-|TRBJ1-1|TRBV5-4|-
CASSSRSRVTAEAFF
TGTGCCAGCAGCAGTCGGTCCAGGGTTACGGCTGAAGCTTTCTTT